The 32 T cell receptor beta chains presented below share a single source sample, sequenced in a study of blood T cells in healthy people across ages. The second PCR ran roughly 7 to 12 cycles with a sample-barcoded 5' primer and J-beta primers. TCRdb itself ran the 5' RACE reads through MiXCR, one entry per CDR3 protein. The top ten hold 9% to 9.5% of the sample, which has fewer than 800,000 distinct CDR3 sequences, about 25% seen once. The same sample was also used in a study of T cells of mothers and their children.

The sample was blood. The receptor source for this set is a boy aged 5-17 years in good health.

The CDR3 sequence: CSVREQEGQPQHF. CDR3 DNA sequence: TGCAGCGTTAGGGAACAGGAGGGTCAGCCCCAGCATTTT. The chain carries TRBV29-1 and TRBJ1-5, with TRBD1 as a possible D gene (5 bases). The germline V gene encodes CDR1 SQVTM and CDR2 ANQGSEA. Trimming removed 5 bases at V and 6 bases at J, with 14 bases between. The CDR3 has 13 amino acids.

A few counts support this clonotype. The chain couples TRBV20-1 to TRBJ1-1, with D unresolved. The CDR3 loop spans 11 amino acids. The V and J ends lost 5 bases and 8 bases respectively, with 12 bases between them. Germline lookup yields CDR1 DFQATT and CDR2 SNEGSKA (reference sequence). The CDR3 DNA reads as TGCAGTGCTCCGGTTAAATCAGAAGCTTTCTTT. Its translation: CSAPVKSEAFF.

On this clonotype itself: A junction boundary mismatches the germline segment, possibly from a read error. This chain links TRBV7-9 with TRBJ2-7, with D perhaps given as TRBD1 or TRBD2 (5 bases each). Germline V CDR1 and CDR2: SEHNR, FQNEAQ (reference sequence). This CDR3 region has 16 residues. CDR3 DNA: TGTGCCAACAGCTTAGCCCCGGGGCCAGCCAGCTACGAGCAGTACTTC. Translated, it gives CANSLAPGPASYEQYF. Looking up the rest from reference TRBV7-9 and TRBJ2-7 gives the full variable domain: DTGVSQNPRHKITKRGQNVTFRCDPISEHNRLYWYRQTLGQGPEFLTYFQNEAQLEKSRLLSDRFSAERPKGSFSTLEIQRTEQGDSAMYLCANSLAPGPASYEQYFGPGTRLTVT.

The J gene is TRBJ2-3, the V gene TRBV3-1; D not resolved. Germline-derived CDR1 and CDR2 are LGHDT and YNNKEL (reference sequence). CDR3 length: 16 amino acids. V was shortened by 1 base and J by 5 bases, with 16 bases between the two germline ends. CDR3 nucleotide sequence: TGTGCCAGCAGCCAAGGTACGACCTCCGGCGGAGATACGCAGTATTTT. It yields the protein CASSQGTTSGGDTQYF.

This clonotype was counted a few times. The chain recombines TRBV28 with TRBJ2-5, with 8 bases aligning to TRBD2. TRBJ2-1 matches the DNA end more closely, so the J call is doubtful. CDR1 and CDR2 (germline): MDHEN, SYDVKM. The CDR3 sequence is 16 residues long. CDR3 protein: CASRKRGTSGNNEQFF. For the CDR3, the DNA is TGTGCCAGCAGAAAAAGGGGGACTAGTGGGAACAATGAGCAGTTCTTC.

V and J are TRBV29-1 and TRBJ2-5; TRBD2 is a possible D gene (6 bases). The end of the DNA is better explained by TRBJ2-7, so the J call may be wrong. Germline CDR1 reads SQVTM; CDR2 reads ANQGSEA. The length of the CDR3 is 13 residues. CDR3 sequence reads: CSARAGGNYEQYF. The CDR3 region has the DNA TGCAGCGCCCGGGCAGGCGGGAACTACGAGCAGTACTTC.

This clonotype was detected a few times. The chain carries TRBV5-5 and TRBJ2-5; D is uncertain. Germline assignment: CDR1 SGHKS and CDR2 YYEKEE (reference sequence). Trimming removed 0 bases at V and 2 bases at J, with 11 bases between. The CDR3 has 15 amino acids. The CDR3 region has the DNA TGTGCCAGCAGCTTGGCCATGAATCTACAAGAGACCCAGTACTTC. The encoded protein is CASSLAMNLQETQYF.

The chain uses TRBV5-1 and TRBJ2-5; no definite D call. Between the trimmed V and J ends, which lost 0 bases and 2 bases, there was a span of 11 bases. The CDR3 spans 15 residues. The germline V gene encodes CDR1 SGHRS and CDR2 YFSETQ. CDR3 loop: CASSLVSGWQETQYF. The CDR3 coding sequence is TGCGCCAGCAGCTTGGTCTCCGGGTGGCAAGAGACCCAGTACTTC.

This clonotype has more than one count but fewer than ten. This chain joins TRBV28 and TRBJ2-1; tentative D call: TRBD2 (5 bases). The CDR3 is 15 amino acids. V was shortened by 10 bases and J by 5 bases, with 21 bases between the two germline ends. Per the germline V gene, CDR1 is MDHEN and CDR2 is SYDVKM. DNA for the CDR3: TGTGCCACTAATAGAGGCGGCCTCGGGGACAATGAGCAGTTCTTC. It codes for CATNRGGLGDNEQFF.

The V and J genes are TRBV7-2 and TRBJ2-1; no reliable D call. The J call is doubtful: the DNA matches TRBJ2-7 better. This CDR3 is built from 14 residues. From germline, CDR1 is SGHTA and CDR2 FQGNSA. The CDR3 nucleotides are TGTGCCAGCAGCTCTGGTCCCGCCCCCTACGAGCAGTACTTC. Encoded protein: CASSSGPAPYEQYF.

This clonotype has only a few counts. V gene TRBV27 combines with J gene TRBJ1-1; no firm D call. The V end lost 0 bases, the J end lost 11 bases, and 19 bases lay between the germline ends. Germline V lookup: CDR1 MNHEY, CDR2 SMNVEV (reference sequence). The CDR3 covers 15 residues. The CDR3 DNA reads TGTGCCAGCAGTTTATCGCCCAGACTCGTCAGCCGGGCTTTCTTT. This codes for CASSLSPRLVSRAFF.

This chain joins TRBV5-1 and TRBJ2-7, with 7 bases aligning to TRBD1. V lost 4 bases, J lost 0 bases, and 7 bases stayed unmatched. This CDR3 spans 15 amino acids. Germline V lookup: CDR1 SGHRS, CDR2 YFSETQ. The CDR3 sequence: CASSRAGTASYEQYF. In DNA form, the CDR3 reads TGCGCCAGCAGCAGAGCCGGGACAGCCTCCTACGAGCAGTACTTC.

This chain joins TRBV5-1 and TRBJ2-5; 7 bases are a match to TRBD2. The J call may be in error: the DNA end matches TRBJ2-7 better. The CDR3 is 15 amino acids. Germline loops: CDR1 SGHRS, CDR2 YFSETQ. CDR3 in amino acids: CASSLSGGGTYEQYF. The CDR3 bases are TGCGCCAGCAGCTTGTCGGGCGGGGGAACCTACGAGCAGTACTTC.

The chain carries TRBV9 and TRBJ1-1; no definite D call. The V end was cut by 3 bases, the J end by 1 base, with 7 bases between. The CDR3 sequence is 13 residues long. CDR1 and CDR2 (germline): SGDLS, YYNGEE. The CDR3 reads CASSERTNTEAFF. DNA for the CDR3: TGTGCCAGCAGCGAGAGGACGAACACTGAAGCTTTCTTT.

The CDR3 region is CASSSAPREETQYF. The CDR3 region has the DNA TGTGCCAGCAGCTCTGCGCCGAGGGAAGAGACCCAGTACTTC. The chain recombines TRBV7-9 with TRBJ2-5; possible D gene TRBD2, 5 bases. The CDR3 runs to 14 residues. Germline lookup yields CDR1 SEHNR and CDR2 FQNEAQ (reference sequence). V gave up 4 bases and J gave up 3 bases, with 12 bases separating them.

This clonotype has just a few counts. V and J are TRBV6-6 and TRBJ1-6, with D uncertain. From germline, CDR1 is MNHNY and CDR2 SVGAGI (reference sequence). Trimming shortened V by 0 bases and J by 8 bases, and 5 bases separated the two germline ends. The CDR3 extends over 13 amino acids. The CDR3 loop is CASSYSDDSPLHF. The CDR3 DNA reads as TGTGCCAGCAGTTACTCAGATGATTCACCCCTCCACTTT.

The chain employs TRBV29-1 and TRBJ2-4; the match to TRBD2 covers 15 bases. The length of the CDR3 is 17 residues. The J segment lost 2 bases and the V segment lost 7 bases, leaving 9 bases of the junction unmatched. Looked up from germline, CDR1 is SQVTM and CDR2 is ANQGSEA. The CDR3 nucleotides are TGCAGCGCCCCGGGACTAGCGGGAGGCTCGACCAAAAACATTCAGTACTTC. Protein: CSAPGLAGGSTKNIQYF.

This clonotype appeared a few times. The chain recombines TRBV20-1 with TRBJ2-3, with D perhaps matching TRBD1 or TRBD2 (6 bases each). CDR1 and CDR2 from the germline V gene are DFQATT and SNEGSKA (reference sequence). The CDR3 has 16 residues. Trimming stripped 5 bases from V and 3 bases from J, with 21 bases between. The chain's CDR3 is CSAGSIGGARTDTQYF. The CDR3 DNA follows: TGCAGTGCTGGCTCAATCGGGGGCGCCAGGACAGATACGCAGTATTTT.

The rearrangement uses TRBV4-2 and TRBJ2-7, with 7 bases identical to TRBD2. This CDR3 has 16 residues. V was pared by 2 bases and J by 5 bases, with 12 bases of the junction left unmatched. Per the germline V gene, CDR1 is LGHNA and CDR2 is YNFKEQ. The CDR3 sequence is CASSQPASSGKDEQYF. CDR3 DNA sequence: TGTGCCAGCAGCCAACCGGCGTCTAGCGGAAAGGACGAGCAGTACTTC.

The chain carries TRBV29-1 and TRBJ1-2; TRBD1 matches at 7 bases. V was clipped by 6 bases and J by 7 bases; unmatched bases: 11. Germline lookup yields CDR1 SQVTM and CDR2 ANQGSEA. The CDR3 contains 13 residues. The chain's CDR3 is CSVPGAGGSGYTF. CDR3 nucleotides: TGCAGCGTGCCTGGGGCAGGGGGTAGTGGCTACACCTTC. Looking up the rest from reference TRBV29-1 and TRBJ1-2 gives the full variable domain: SAVISQKPSRDICQRGTSLTIQCQVDSQVTMMFWYRQQPGQSLTLIATANQGSEATYESGFVIDKFPISRPNLTFSTLTVSNMSPEDSSIYLCSVPGAGGSGYTFGSGTRLTVV.

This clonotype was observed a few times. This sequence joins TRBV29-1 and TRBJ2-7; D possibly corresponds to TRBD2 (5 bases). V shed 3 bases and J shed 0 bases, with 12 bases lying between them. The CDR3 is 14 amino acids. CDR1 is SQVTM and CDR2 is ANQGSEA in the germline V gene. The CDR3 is CSVDPGDGSYEQYF. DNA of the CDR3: TGCAGCGTTGACCCCGGGGATGGCTCCTACGAGCAGTACTTC.

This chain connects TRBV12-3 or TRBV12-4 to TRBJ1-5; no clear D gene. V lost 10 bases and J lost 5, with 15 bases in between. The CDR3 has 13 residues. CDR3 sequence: CATSGNLDQPQHF. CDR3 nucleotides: TGTGCCACTTCCGGGAACCTAGATCAGCCCCAGCATTTT.

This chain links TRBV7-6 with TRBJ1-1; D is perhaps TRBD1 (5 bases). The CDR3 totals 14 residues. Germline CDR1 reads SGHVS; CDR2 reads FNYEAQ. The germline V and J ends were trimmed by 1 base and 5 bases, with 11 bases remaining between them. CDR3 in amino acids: CASSLVEEGTEAFF. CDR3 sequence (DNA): TGTGCCAGCAGCTTAGTTGAGGAGGGGACTGAAGCTTTCTTT. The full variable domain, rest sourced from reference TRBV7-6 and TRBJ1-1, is GAGVSQSPRYKVTKRGQDVALRCDPISGHVSLYWYRQALGQGPEFLTYFNYEAQQDKSGLPNDRFSAERPEGSISTLTIQRTEQRDSAMYRCASSLVEEGTEAFFGQGTRLTVV.

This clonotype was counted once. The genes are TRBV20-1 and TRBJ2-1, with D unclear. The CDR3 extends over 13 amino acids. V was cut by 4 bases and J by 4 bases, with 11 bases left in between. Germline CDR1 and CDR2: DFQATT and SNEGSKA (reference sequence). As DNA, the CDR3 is TGCAGTGCTACAGATGATTTATACAATGAGCAGTTCTTC. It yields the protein CSATDDLYNEQFF.

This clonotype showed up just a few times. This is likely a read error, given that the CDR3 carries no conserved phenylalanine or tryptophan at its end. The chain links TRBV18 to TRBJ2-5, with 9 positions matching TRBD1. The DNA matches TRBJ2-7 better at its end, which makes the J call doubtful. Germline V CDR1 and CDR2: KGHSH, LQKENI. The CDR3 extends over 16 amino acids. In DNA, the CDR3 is TGTGCCAGCTCACTCCACGCGACAGGGGGGTCTGACGAGCAGTACCTC. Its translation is CASSLHATGGSDEQYL.

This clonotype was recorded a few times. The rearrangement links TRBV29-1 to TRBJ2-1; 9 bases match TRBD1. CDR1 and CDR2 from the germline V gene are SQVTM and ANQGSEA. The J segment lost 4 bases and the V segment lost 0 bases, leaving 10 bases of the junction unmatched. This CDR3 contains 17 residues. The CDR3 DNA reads TGCAGCGTTGAAGATCCGGATGACAGGGGGGCGTACAATGAGCAGTTCTTC. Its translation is CSVEDPDDRGAYNEQFF.

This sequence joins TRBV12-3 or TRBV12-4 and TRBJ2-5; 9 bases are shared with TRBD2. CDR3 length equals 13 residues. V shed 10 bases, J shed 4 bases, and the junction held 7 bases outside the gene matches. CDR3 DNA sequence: TGTGCCATCCGTGGTAGCGGGAGAGAGACCCAGTACTTC. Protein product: CAIRGSGRETQYF.

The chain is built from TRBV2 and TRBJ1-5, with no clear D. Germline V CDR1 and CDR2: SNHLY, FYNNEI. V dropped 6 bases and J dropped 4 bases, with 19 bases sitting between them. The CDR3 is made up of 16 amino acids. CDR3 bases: TGTGCCAGCAGCGGGGATGCGGAATCGTCGAATCAGCCCCAGCATTTT. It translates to CASSGDAESSNQPQHF.

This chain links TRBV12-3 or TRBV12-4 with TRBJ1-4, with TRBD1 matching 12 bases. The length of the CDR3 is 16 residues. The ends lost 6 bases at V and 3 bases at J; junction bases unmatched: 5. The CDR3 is CASSGTGGRANEKLFF. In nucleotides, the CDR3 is TGTGCCAGCAGCGGGACAGGGGGCAGAGCTAATGAAAAACTGTTTTTT.

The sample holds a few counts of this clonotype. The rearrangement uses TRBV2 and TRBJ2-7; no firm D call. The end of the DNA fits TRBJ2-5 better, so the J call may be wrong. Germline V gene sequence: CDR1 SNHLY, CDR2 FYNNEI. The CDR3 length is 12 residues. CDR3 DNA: TGTGCCAGTTCGGACCAGTGGGAGACCCAGTACTTC. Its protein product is CASSDQWETQYF.

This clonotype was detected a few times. The CDR3 loop is CASSVYPAGAQKRETQYF. CDR3 DNA sequence: TGTGCCAGCAGCGTATATCCCGCGGGGGCTCAGAAAAGGGAGACCCAGTACTTC. This chain uses TRBV9 with TRBJ2-5; D is possibly TRBD2 (7 bases). The CDR3 has 18 residues. Trimming removed 1 base from V and 5 bases from J, with 24 bases in between. Looked up from germline, CDR1 is SGDLS and CDR2 is YYNGEE.

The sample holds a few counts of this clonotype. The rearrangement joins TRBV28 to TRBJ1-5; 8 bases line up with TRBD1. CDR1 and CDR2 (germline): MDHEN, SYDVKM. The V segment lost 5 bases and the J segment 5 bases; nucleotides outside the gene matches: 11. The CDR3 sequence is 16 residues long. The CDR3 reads CASSILTGVTDQPQHF. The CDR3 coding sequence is TGTGCCAGCAGTATTCTGACAGGGGTGACGGATCAGCCCCAGCATTTT.